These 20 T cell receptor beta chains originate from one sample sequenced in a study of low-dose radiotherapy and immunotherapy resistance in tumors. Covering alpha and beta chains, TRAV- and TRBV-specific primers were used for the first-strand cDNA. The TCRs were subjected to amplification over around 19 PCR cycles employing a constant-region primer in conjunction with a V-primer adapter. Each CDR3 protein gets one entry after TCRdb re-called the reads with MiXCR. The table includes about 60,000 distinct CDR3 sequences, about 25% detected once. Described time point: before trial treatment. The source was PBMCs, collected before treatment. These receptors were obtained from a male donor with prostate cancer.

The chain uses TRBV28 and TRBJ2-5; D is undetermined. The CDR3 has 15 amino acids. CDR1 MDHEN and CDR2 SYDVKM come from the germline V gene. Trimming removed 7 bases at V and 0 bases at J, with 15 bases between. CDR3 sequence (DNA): TGTGCCAGCATAAAGGGCAGAACGTACCAAGAGACCCAGTACTTC. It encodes CASIKGRTYQETQYF.

CDR3 in DNA: TGCGCCAGCAGCCAAGAAAGGAGGAGCTCCTACAATGAGCAGTTCTTC. Protein sequence: CASSQERRSSYNEQFF. The rearrangement joins TRBV4-3 to TRBJ2-1, with D possibly matching TRBD2 (5 bases). The CDR3 is 16 amino acids. Germline V lookup: CDR1 LGHNA, CDR2 YSLEER. V was trimmed by 0 bases and J by 0 bases, leaving 9 bases between them.

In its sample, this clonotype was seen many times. Written as DNA, the CDR3 is TGCGCCAGCAGCTCCCAAGGGGGAGATATCAATGAGCAGTTCTTC. Translating gives CASSSQGGDINEQFF. The chain joins TRBV5-1 to TRBJ2-1; D is possibly TRBD1 (6 bases). CDR1 is SGHRS, CDR2 YFSETQ, per germline. CDR3 length equals 15 residues. V lost 3 bases to trimming and J lost 6 bases, with 16 bases between them.

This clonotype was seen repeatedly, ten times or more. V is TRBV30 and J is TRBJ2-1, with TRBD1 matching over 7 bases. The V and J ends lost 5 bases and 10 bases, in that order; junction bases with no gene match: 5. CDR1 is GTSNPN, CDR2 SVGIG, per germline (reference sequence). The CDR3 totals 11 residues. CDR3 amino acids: CAWQGQVEQFF. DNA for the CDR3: TGTGCCTGGCAAGGACAGGTCGAGCAGTTCTTC.

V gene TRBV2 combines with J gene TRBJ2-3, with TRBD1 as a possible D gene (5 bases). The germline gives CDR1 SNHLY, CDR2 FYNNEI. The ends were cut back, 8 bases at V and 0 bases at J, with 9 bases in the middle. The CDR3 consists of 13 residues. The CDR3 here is CASSPGSTDTQYF. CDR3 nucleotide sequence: TGTGCCAGCTCCCCAGGGAGCACAGATACGCAGTATTTT.

In DNA form, the CDR3 reads TGTGCCAGCAGTTCGCACAGGGGGCGGAATCAGCCCCAGCATTTT. Amino acid sequence: CASSSHRGRNQPQHF. This rearrangement joins TRBV6-2 or TRBV6-3 to TRBJ1-5; 9 positions agree with TRBD1. The CDR3 contains 15 residues. Per the germline V gene, CDR1 is MNHEY and CDR2 is SVGEGT. V dropped 4 bases and J dropped 4; count of bases not matched to a gene: 5.

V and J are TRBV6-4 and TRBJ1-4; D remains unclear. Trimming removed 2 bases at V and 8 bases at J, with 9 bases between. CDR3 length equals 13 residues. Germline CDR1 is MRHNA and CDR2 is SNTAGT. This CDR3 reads CASSDRPGEKLFF. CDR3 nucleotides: TGTGCCAGCAGTGACCGTCCGGGGGAAAAACTGTTTTTT.

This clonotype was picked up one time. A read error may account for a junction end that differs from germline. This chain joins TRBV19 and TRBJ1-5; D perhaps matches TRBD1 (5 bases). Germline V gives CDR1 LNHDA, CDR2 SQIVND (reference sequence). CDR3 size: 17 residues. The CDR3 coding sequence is TGTGCCAGTAGCATAGTAGGGGACGGGGTCGGCAATCAGCCCCAGCATTTT. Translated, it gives CASSIVGDGVGNQPQHF.

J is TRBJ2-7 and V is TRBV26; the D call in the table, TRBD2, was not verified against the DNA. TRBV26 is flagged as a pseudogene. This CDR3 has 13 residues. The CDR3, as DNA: TGTGCCAGCAGTTTTATAGCGGGTTACGAGCAGTACTTC. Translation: CASSFIAGYEQYF.

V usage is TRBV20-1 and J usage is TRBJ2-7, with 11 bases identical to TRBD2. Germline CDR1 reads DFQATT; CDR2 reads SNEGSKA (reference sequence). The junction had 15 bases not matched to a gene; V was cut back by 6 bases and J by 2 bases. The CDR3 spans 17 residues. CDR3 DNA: TGCAGTGCACCCGGACAGGGTTTTAGCGGGGGGGCCTACGAGCAGTACTTC. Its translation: CSAPGQGFSGGAYEQYF.

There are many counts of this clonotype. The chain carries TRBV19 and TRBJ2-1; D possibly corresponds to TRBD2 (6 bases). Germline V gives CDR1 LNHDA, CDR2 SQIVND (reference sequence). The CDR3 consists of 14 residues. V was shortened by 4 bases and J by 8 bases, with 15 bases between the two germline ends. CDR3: CASSTEEGIDEQFF. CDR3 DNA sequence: TGTGCCAGTAGTACAGAGGAGGGGATTGATGAGCAGTTCTTC.

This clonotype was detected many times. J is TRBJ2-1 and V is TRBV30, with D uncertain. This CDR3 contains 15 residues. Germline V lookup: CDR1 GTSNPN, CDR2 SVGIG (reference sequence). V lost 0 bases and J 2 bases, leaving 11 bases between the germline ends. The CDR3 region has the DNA TGTGCCTGGAGTGTAAAGGGTCTTGCCTACAATGAGCAGTTCTTC. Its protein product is CAWSVKGLAYNEQFF.

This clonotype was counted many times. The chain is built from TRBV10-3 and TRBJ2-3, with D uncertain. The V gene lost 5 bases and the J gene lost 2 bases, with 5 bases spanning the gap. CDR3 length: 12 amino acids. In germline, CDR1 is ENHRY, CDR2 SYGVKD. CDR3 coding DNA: TGTGCCATCAGTAACCCCACAGATACGCAGTATTTT. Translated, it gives CAISNPTDTQYF.

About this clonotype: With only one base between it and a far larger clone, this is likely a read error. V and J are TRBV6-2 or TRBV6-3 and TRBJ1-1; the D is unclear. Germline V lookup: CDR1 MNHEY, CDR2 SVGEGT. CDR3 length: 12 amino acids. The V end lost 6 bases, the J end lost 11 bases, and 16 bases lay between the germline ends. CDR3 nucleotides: TGTGCCAGCAGCTCCGCGACCGAAAGGGCTTTCTTT. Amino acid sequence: CASSSATERAFF.

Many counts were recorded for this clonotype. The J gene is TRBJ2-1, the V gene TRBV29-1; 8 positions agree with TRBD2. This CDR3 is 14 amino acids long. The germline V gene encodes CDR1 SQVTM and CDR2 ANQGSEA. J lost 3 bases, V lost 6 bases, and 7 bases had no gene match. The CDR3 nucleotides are TGCAGCGTCCGATTGCGGGAGGACTACAATGAGCAGTTCTTC. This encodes CSVRLREDYNEQFF.

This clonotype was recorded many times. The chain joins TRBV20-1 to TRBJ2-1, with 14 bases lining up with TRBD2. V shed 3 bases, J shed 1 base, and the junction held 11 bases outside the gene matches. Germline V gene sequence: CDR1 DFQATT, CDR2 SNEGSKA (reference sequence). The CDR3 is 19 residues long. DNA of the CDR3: TGCAGTGCTAGTAACTTTGGGACTAGCGGGAGATCATCCTACAATGAGCAGTTCTTC. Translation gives CSASNFGTSGRSSYNEQFF.

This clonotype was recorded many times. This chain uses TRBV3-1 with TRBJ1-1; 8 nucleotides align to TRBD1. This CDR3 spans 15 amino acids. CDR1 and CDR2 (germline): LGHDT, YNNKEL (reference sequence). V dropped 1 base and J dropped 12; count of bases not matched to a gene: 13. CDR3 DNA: TGTGCCAGCAGCCAAGCCCCCCTAGGACAGGGAGTCCCTTTCTTT. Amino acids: CASSQAPLGQGVPFF. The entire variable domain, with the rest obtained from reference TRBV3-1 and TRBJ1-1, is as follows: DTAVSQTPKYLVTQMGNDKSIKCEQNLGHDTMYWYKQDSKKFLKIMFSYNNKELIINETVPNRFSPKSPDKAHLNLHINSLELGDSAVYFCASSQAPLGQGVPFFGQGTRLTVV.

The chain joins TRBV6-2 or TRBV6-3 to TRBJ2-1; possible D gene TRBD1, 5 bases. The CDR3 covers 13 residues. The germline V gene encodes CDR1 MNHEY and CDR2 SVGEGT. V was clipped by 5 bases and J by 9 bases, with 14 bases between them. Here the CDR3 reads CASSDQGTAEQFF. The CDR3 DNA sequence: TGTGCCAGCAGTGACCAGGGTACGGCTGAGCAGTTCTTC.

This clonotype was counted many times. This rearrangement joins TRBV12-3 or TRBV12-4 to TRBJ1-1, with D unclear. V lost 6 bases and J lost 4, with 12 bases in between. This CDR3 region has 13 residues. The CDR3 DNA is TGTGCCAGCAGAATCTCACAAGGCACTGAAGCTTTCTTT. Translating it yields CASRISQGTEAFF.

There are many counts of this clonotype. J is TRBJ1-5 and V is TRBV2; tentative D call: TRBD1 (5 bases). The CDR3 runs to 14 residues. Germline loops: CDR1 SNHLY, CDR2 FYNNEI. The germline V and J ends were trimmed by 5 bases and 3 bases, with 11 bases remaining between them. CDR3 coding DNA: TGTGCCAGCAGTATCAGGGCCTTCAATCAGCCCCAGCATTTT. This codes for CASSIRAFNQPQHF.